The source of this T cell receptor (beta chain) is a study of vaccination effects on CD4 cells after COVID-19 (dated by TCRdb to between 2020 and 2023). Background on the whole study: In the ViraFEST assay, PBMC were stimulated with viral peptide pools, and TCR sequencing was then used to find antigen-specific CD4+ T cell clonotypes based on their expansion. Two doses of either the BNT162b2 or the mRNA-1273 mRNA SARS-CoV-2 vaccine were administered to participants. Some 1.9 million PBMC per well were cultured with 9 to 10 ug/ml peptides in IMDM containing about 5% human AB serum, 10 IU/ml IL-2 and gentamicin. SARS-CoV-2 spike-specific CD4+ TCR repertoires were compared before and after mRNA vaccination in COVID-19 convalescent patients and in infection-naive vaccine recipients. A total of some eleven COVID-19 convalescent patients and 4 SARS-CoV-2-naive healthy vaccine recipients were included in the full study. Cultures from other donors in the study were sequenced with the Oncomine TCR Beta short-read assay on an Illumina iSeq 100.

Results and caveats for the whole study, not just this receptor: In healthy vaccine recipients, vaccine-induced clones were almost all SARS-CoV-2 mono-reactive, with only 1 of 255 being cross-reactive with common cold coronaviruses. At late post-vaccination timepoints, both infection-induced and vaccine-induced clones showed marked clonal contraction, consistent with waning T cell responses. The study was limited by a small number of convalescent patients and lacked early post-infection timepoints.

Receptors were amplified or captured by the immunoSEQ multiplex PCR assay. TCR beta CDR3 sequencing was performed on DNA from the cultured, isolated CD4+ T cells. Under the source paper's analysis protocol: The analysis removed non-productive TCR sequences, trimmed reads to the CDR3 region, and retained only CDR3s that were 7 or more amino acids long. The MANAFEST web app was used to pick out antigen-specific clonotypes by comparing their expansion in peptide wells with that in reference cultures. To count as positive, a clone had to show expansion at FDR<0.05 compared with the reference and with all other wells, an odds ratio above 5, and a frequency above 0.1% in two replicate wells. Clonotypes significantly expanded in SARS-CoV-2 spike wells and in at least one common cold coronavirus spike condition were defined as cross-reactive. CDR3 similarity was assessed by Levenshtein distance using the stringdist R package, and unrooted trees were constructed with ape in R 3.6.1. TCRdb carries this immuneACCESS record with in-frame sequences only. Its versions omit some clonotypes, under half of them owing to an unresolved V gene in the studies checked, with the rest unexplained. The D gene and trimming were derived from the DNA, and the V and J assignments and clone size from that table. In this sample the table shows approximately 30,000 clones, less than 75% of which occur a single time. Around a tenth of the sample rests with the top ten.

Points on this clone: The antigen this receptor binds is unknown. No much larger clonotype is one base removed from it; base qualities were not supplied.

The junction shows trimming of 2 bases on V and 4 bases on J, and the gene matches do not reach 6 bases of it. Taken from cysteine to phenylalanine, the CDR3 has 15 residues. Only the CDR3 part of the read is kept: 45 bases, read in frame from the first base. The germline V gene encodes CDR1 MNHEY and CDR2 SVGAGI. After about 10 days of culture, CD4+ T cells were isolated with the EasySep CD4+ T cell isolation kit. None of the healthy vaccine recipients had a prior SARS-CoV-2 infection, which was confirmed by nucleocapsid antibody tests that came back negative both before and after vaccination. Half of the culture medium was replaced with fresh IL-2-containing medium on days 3 and 7. Unless otherwise noted, each peptide stimulation condition was cultured in triplicate wells. PBMC were separated from whole blood using Ficoll-Paque Plus gradient centrifugation and were then either cryopreserved at -140C or used fresh. The QIAamp micro DNA kit was used to extract genomic DNA from the cultured CD4+ T cells.

Rearrangement joined TRBV6-5 to TRBJ2-3, and TRBD1 matches 7 of the central bases. This TCR came from a human donor who received a COVID-19 vaccine. Specimen: CD4+ T cells from PBMCs cultured without peptide, collected before COVID-19 vaccination. The DNA sequence is given as TGTGCCAGCAGTTACGCACCGACAGGGTCAGATACGCAGTATTTT. Translation gives CASSYAPTGSDTQYF.